The clone carrying this T cell receptor (beta chain) was seen more than once but under ten times. Its antigen remains unidentified. The sample is drawn from a study of vaccination and CD4 T cells after COVID-19. Looking at the study overall: Blood was drawn a median 72 days post second dose, range 14 to 241.

CDR3 length: 13 amino acids. Trimming removed 6 bases from V and 2 bases from J, with 12 bases in between. Germline V gives CDR1 DFQATT, CDR2 SNEGSKA (reference sequence). Time point defined: late sampling 161 to 241 days after vaccination in a few convalescent patients. The treatment is: approximately 10-day PBMC culture with coronavirus spike peptide pools or control peptides (ViraFEST assay). Sequence data for DNA of cultured CD4+ T cells were generated by the Oncomine TCR Beta short-read assay. Each CDR3 protein gets one entry after TCRdb re-called the PCR reads with MiXCR. The sample has roughly 24,000 distinct CDR3 sequences, 30% to 35% seen once.

The material was CD4+ T cells from blood, cultured in vitro, obtained about 7 months after SARS-CoV-2 vaccination. The TCR originated in a human donor who had recovered from COVID-19. V and J are TRBV20-1 and TRBJ2-3, with D possibly called TRBD1 or TRBD2 (5 bases each). The CDR3 loop reads CSAQEDLTDTQYF. The CDR3 DNA sequence: TGCAGTGCACAGGAGGACCTCACAGATACGCAGTATTTT.